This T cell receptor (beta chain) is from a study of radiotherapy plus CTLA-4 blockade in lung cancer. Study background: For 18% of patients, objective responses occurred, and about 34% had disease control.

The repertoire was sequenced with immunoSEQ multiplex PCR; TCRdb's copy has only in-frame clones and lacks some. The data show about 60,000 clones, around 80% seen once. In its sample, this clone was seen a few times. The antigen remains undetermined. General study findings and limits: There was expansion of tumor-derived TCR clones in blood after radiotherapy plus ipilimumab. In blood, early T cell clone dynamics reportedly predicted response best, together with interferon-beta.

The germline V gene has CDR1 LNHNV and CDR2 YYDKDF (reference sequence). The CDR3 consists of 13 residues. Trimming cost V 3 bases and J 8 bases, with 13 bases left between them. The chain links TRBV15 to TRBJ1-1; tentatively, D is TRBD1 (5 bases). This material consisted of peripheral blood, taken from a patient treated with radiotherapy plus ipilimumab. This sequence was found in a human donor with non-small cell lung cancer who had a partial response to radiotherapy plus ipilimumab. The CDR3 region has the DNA TGTGCCACCAGCAGGCCGACAGTTTCCGAAGCTTTCTTT. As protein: CATSRPTVSEAFF.